The clone carrying this TCR beta chain was seen a few times. Its antigen is not known. The data originate from a study of T-cell reconstitution after alpha-beta-depleted transplantation in children. General observations from the study: Several hundred graft clones that had expanded were reportedly the source of alpha-beta T cells about two months after transplant. Newly generated T cells supplied most T-cell counts and diversity one year post-transplant. At day 60, the high TCRbeta diversity found in some patients originated from recipient T cells and thymic progenitors that had survived.

The CDR3 spans 13 residues. V was shortened by 6 bases and J by 3 bases, with 15 bases between the two germline ends. In germline, CDR1 is SQVTM, CDR2 ANQGSEA. Unique molecular identifiers were used to barcode this TCRbeta library. TCRdb passed the PCR reads through MiXCR, listing each CDR3 protein once. The sample has 250,000 to 300,000 distinct CDR3 sequences, around 10% seen once. The starting material was PBMCs, obtained before TCRalphabeta/CD19-depleted stem cell transplant. This chain links TRBV29-1 with TRBJ2-7; D is possibly TRBD1 (6 bases). The receptor was isolated from a boy younger than two with acute myeloid leukemia, due to receive a stem cell transplant. For the CDR3, the DNA is TGCAGCGTGGCCTCTACAGGGAACTACGAGCAGTACTTC. Amino acids: CSVASTGNYEQYF.